Listed below are T cell receptor beta chains from one sample, sequenced in a study of blood T cell repertoires in COVID-19. Clones were read by immunoSEQ multiplex PCR, and TCRdb kept only the in-frame ones, dropping some. The sample yields about 170,000 clones, around 89% seen once. Specimen: peripheral blood. These TCRs come from a man between 60 and 75 years old with acute or convalescent COVID-19. Each CDR3 is given with its conserved first and last residue. The D gene is left open where the match is weak. Clone size is stated in some rows and not others, as once, few, many or a class when expanded.

CDR3 protein	CDR3 DNA	D gene	CDR3 length	clone size	J gene	V gene
CASSFVEGNQPQHF	TGTGCCAGCAGTTTCGTGGAGGGCAATCAGCCCCAGCATTTT	.	14	.	TRBJ1-5	TRBV27
CASSPRTGSAYEQYF	TGTGCCAGCAGTCCACGGACAGGGTCGGCCTACGAGCAGTACTTC	TRBD1	15	.	TRBJ2-7	TRBV2
CASSLGDRGEKIF	TGTGCCAGCAGTTTAGGAGACAGGGGGGAGAAAATCTTT	TRBD1	13	.	TRBJ1-1	TRBV12-3/TRBV12-4
CASSPRAGQNYEQYF	TGCGCCAGCAGCCCCCGGGCGGGTCAGAATTACGAGCAGTACTTC	.	15	few	TRBJ2-7	TRBV5-1
CATSDLASGTSTDTQYF	TGTGCCACCAGTGATTTAGCTAGCGGGACTAGCACAGATACGCAGTATTTT	TRBD2	17	.	TRBJ2-3	TRBV24-1
CASSPQGARTEAFF	TGTGCCAGTAGTCCACAGGGGGCGAGGACTGAAGCTTTCTTT	TRBD1	14	.	TRBJ1-1	TRBV19
CASSQTGTSGVGTGELFF	TGCGCCAGCAGCCAGACCGGGACTAGCGGAGTGGGGACCGGGGAGCTGTTTTTT	TRBD2	18	.	TRBJ2-2	TRBV4-1
CAWSPPGTSPNTEAFF	TGTGCCTGGAGTCCTCCCGGGACAAGCCCGAACACTGAAGCTTTCTTT	.	16	.	TRBJ1-1	TRBV30
CASSPRTGNLYNSPLHF	TGTGCCAGCAGCCCCCGGACAGGAAACTTATATAATTCACCCCTCCACTTT	TRBD1	17	.	TRBJ1-6	TRBV5-4
CASSSPVADGYTF	TGTGCCAGCAGTTCTCCGGTCGCGGATGGCTACACCTTC	.	13	.	TRBJ1-2	TRBV27
CASSLLRTSGSYEQYF	TGTGCCAGCAGCCTACTTAGGACTAGCGGGAGCTACGAGCAGTACTTC	TRBD2	16	.	TRBJ2-7	TRBV7-2
CASIRAGVINTEAFF	TGTGCCAGTATCCGTGCGGGAGTCATCAACACTGAAGCTTTCTTT	.	15	.	TRBJ1-1	TRBV19
CASSPRTGKNSPLHF	TGTGCCAGCAGCCCGCGGACAGGGAAGAATTCACCCCTCCACTTT	TRBD1	15	once	TRBJ1-6	TRBV5-6
CASSILNTEAFF	TGTGCCAGTAGTATTCTTAACACTGAAGCTTTCTTT	.	12	.	TRBJ1-1	TRBV19
CASSFQGGGYGYTF	TGTGCCAGCAGTTTTCAAGGGGGCGGCTATGGCTACACCTTC	TRBD1	14	.	TRBJ1-2	TRBV27
CAISDRQGRVPQHF	TGTGCCATCAGTGATCGGCAGGGTCGAGTGCCCCAGCATTTT	.	14	.	TRBJ1-5	TRBV10-3
CASSYTGGRGNNEQFF	TGTGCCAGCAGTTACACGGGAGGCCGGGGTAACAATGAGCAGTTCTTC	TRBD2	16	.	TRBJ2-1	TRBV6-2/TRBV6-3
CASSLLAGYGYTF	TGTGCCAGCAGTTTATTGGCAGGCTATGGCTACACCTTC	.	13	.	TRBJ1-2	TRBV12-3/TRBV12-4
CASSVEQGVSYEQYF	TGTGCCAGCAGCGTAGAACAGGGAGTATCCTACGAGCAGTACTTC	.	15	.	TRBJ2-7	TRBV9
CASSLGGENTEAFF	TGTGCCAGCAGCTTGGGGGGAGAGAACACTGAAGCTTTCTTT	.	14	.	TRBJ1-1	TRBV5-4
CASSFQGTNYGYTF	TGTGCCAGCAGTTTTCAGGGGACTAACTATGGCTACACCTTC	.	14	.	TRBJ1-2	TRBV27
CASSAQGASSEQYF	TGTGCCAGCAGTGCTCAGGGGGCGTCTAGCGAGCAGTACTTC	TRBD1	14	.	TRBJ2-7	TRBV2
CASSRGQGVPQHF	TGTGCCAGTAGTAGGGGACAGGGGGTCCCCCAGCATTTT	TRBD1	13	.	TRBJ1-5	TRBV19
CATSDFRRGYEQYF	TGTGCCACCAGTGATTTCCGACGGGGCTACGAGCAGTACTTC	.	14	.	TRBJ2-7	TRBV24-1
CASSLGRGGETQYF	TGTGCCAGCAGCTTAGGGAGGGGCGGGGAGACCCAGTACTTC	.	14	.	TRBJ2-5	TRBV7-9
CASSIDRGQWGTEAFF	TGTGCCAGTAGTATCGACAGGGGGCAGTGGGGCACTGAAGCTTTCTTT	TRBD1	16	.	TRBJ1-1	TRBV19
CASSVTGQGGNTGELFF	TGTGCCAGCAGCGTGACGGGACAGGGGGGCAACACCGGGGAGCTGTTTTTT	TRBD1	17	.	TRBJ2-2	TRBV9
CASSLFQGDPYGYTF	TGTGCCAGCAGTTTATTTCAGGGGGATCCTTATGGCTACACCTTC	TRBD1	15	.	TRBJ1-2	TRBV28
CASSQSTGETEAFF	TGCGCCAGCAGCCAATCAACAGGGGAAACTGAAGCTTTCTTT	TRBD1	14	.	TRBJ1-1	TRBV4-1
CASSNRGRETQYF	TGTGCCAGCAGTAACAGGGGGCGAGAGACCCAGTACTTC	TRBD1	13	.	TRBJ2-5	TRBV2
CASGPPRLGGTEAFF	TGTGCTAGTGGTCCTCCCCGTTTGGGGGGGACTGAAGCTTTCTTT	.	15	few	TRBJ1-1	TRBV12-5
CASSFPAGASGRTEQFF	TGCGCCAGCAGCTTCCCCGCCGGGGCTAGCGGGAGGACTGAGCAGTTCTTC	TRBD2	17	.	TRBJ2-1	TRBV5-1
CASSVQGVREAFF	TGTGCCAGCAGCGTACAGGGGGTAAGGGAAGCTTTCTTT	TRBD1	13	.	TRBJ1-1	TRBV7-9
CASSLGGTGHTDTQYF	TGTGCCAGCAGCTTAGGGGGGACAGGGCACACAGATACGCAGTATTTT	TRBD1	16	.	TRBJ2-3	TRBV7-2
CASSQEQGRNAGYTF	TGTGCCAGCAGCCAAGAACAGGGGAGAAATGCTGGCTACACCTTC	TRBD1	15	.	TRBJ1-2	TRBV14
CASSPLGGTQYF	TGCGCCAGCAGCCCGCTAGGGGGTACGCAGTATTTT	.	12	once	TRBJ2-3	TRBV4-1
CASSLTSNEKLFF	TGCGCCAGCAGCCTAACAAGTAATGAAAAACTGTTTTTT	.	13	.	TRBJ1-4	TRBV4-1
CASSLPPKASSGANVLTF	TGTGCCAGCAGCCTCCCACCCAAAGCAAGCTCTGGGGCCAACGTCCTGACTTTC	.	18	.	TRBJ2-6	TRBV5-8
CASGGASNQPQHF	TGTGCCAGCGGGGGGGCGAGCAATCAGCCCCAGCATTTT	.	13	.	TRBJ1-5	TRBV2
CASSLITDTQYF	TGTGCCAGCAGCTTAATAACAGATACGCAGTATTTT	.	12	once	TRBJ2-3	TRBV11-2